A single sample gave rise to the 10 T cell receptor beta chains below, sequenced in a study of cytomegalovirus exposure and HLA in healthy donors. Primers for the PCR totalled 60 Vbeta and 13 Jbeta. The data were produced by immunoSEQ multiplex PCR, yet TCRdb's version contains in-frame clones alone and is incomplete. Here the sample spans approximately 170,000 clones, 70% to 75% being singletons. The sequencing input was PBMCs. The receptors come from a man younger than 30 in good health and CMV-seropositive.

CDR3 coding DNA: TGTGCCAGCAGCTTGTCGGGAGACTCCTACAATGAGCAGTTCTTC. This translates into CASSLSGDSYNEQFF. This chain uses TRBV6-1 with TRBJ2-1; D might be TRBD2 (6 bases). The CDR3 is made up of 15 amino acids. The germline V and J ends were trimmed by 6 bases and 0 bases, with 12 bases remaining between them. Per the germline V gene, CDR1 is MNHNS and CDR2 is SASEGT.

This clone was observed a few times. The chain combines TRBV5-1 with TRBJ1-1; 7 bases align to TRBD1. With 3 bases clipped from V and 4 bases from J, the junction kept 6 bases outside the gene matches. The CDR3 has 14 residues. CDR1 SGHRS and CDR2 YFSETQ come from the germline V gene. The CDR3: CASSSQGVLTEAFF. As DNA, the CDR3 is TGCGCCAGCAGCTCGCAGGGGGTACTCACTGAAGCTTTCTTT.

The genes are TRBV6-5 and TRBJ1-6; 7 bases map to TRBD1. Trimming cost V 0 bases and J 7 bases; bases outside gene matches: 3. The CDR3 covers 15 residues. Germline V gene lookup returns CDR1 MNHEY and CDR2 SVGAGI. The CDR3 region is CASSYSTGRNSPLHF. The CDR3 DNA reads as TGTGCCAGCAGTTACTCGACAGGGCGGAATTCACCCCTCCACTTT.

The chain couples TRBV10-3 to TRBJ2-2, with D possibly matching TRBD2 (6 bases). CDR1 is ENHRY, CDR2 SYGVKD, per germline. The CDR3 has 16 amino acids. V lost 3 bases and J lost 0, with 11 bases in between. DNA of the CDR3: TGTGCCATCAGTGATACAGCGGGTTCGAACACCGGGGAGCTGTTTTTT. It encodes CAISDTAGSNTGELFF.

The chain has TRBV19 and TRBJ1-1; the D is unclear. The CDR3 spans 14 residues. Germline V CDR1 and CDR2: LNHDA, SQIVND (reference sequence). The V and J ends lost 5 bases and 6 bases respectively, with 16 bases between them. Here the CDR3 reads CASSWSAAEAEAFF. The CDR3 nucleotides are TGTGCCAGTAGTTGGTCGGCCGCGGAAGCTGAAGCTTTCTTT.

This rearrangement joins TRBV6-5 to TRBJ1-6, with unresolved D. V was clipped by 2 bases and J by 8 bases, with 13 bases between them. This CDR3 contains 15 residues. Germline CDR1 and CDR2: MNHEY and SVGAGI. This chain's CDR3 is CASSYRTPRDSPLHF. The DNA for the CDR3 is TGTGCCAGCAGTTACAGGACCCCGAGGGATTCACCCCTCCACTTT.

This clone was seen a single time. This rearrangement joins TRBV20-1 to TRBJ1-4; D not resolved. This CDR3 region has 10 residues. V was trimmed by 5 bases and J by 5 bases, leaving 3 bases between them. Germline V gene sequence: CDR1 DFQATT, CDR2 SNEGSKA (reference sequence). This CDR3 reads CSAQNEKLFF. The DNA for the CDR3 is TGCAGTGCTCAGAATGAAAAACTGTTTTTT.

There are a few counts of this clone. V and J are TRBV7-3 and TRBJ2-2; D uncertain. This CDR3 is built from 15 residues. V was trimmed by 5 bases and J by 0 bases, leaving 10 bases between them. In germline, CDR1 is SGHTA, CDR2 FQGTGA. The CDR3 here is CASSRGGANTGELFF. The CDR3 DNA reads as TGTGCCAGCAGCCGCGGTGGCGCGAACACCGGGGAGCTGTTTTTT.

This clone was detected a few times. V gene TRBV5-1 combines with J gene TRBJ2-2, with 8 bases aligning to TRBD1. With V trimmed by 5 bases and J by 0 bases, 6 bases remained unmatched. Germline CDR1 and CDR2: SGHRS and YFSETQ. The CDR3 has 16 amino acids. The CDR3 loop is CASSMTGVTNTGELFF. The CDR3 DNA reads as TGCGCCAGCAGTATGACAGGGGTGACGAACACCGGGGAGCTGTTTTTT.

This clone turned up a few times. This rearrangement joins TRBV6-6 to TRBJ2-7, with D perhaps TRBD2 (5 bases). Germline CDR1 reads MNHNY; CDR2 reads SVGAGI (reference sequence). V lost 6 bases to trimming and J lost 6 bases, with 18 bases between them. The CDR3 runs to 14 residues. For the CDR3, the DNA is TGTGCCAGCAGCCCCGTCGGGGATAAGGCCGAGCAGTACGTC. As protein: CASSPVGDKAEQYV.